Each of the 9 T cell receptor beta chains below was sequenced from the same sample in a study of metastatic and nonmetastatic thyroid tumors. Patients underwent thyroid surgery, and none had received any treatment before it. TCRdb re-called the PCR reads through MiXCR. The sample shows more than 40,000 clones, approximately 15% of them seen only once. The sample consisted of blood. The receptors were gathered from a female donor with papillary thyroid cancer or a benign thyroid nodule (not recorded which). Some clones in this sample may be carry-over from other donors' samples.

This clone showed up many times. The chain joins TRBV7-9 to TRBJ2-1, with D unclear. The CDR3 is 12 residues long. V was trimmed by 5 bases and J by 8 bases, leaving 10 bases between them. The germline V gene has CDR1 SEHNR and CDR2 FQNEAQ (reference sequence). The CDR3 spells CASSLLADEQFF. CDR3 sequence (DNA): TGTGCCAGCAGCCTCCTTGCGGATGAGCAGTTCTTC.

This clone was seen repeatedly, ten times or more. The V call is TRBV5-6, the J call TRBJ2-7; D may match TRBD1 or TRBD2 (6 bases each). Trimming left V 6 bases short and J 3 bases short, with 16 bases between. The germline CDR1 and CDR2 sequences are SGHDT and YYEEEE. The CDR3 extends over 14 amino acids. The CDR3 protein is CASTLGGRNYEQYF. The CDR3 DNA sequence: TGTGCCAGCACCCTGGGGGGCAGAAACTACGAGCAGTACTTC.

This clone was observed at least ten times. This may be a read error: a much more frequent sequence differs by one nucleotide. The rearrangement joins TRBV10-3 to TRBJ2-7; 9 nucleotides match TRBD1. This CDR3 has 16 amino acids. The V gene's germline CDR1 is ENHRY and CDR2 SYGVKD. In nucleotides, the CDR3 is TGTGCCATCATGAACACAGGGGGCGGACGCTCCTACAAGCAGTACTTC. This sequence encodes CAIMNTGGGRSYKQYF.

This clone was found many times. This chain links TRBV6-5 with TRBJ2-7; D may be TRBD2 (6 bases). In germline, CDR1 is MNHEY, CDR2 SVGAGI. Trimming pared 0 bases from V and 7 bases from J, leaving 10 bases between. The CDR3 consists of 13 residues. The CDR3 reads CASSYSGGWEQYF. CDR3 DNA sequence: TGTGCCAGCAGTTACTCGGGGGGTTGGGAGCAGTACTTC.

The chain links TRBV20-1 to TRBJ1-5; possibly TRBD1 for D (6 bases). V lost 2 bases and J 3 bases, leaving 11 bases between the germline ends. Germline V gives CDR1 DFQATT, CDR2 SNEGSKA (reference sequence). The CDR3 covers 14 residues. The CDR3 loop reads CSARSGQHNQPQHF. The CDR3 nucleotides read TGCAGTGCTAGATCTGGACAGCACAATCAGCCCCAGCATTTT.

V is TRBV5-1 and J is TRBJ1-1; a weak D match, TRBD1 (5 bases). V lost 4 bases and J lost 3, with 13 bases in between. Per germline, CDR1 SGHRS and CDR2 YFSETQ. This CDR3 spans 14 amino acids. This chain's CDR3 is CASSPGVGDTEAFF. The CDR3 bases are TGCGCCAGCAGCCCCGGTGTAGGGGACACTGAAGCTTTCTTT.

This clone was picked up many times. The chain carries TRBV12-3 or TRBV12-4 and TRBJ2-2, with TRBD2 matching over 7 bases. The CDR3 spans 15 residues. The V and J ends lost 2 bases and 4 bases, in that order; junction bases with no gene match: 4. CDR3 residues: CASSLQGGSTGELFF. DNA of the CDR3: TGTGCCAGCAGTTTACAGGGAGGGAGCACCGGGGAGCTGTTTTTT.

This clone came up many times. V and J are TRBV28 and TRBJ1-1, with D unresolved. CDR3 length: 16 amino acids. Germline V gene data show CDR1 as MDHEN and CDR2 as SYDVKM. Trimming cost V 8 bases and J 4 bases, with 23 bases left between them. In DNA, the CDR3 is TGTGCCAGCCCCCCGGGGAGGAGGGCCCGCGGCACTGAAGCTTTCTTT. This gives the protein CASPPGRRARGTEAFF.

This clone was counted many times. The rearrangement links TRBV20-1 to TRBJ2-5; 8 bases are a match to TRBD2. V lost 6 bases to trimming and J lost 4 bases; unmatched junction nucleotides: 13. CDR1 and CDR2 from the germline V gene are DFQATT and SNEGSKA (reference sequence). The CDR3 length is 15 residues. CDR3 sequence reads: CSARPGLGRRETQYF. The CDR3 DNA reads as TGCAGTGCAAGGCCGGGACTAGGTCGTCGAGAGACCCAGTACTTC.